These T cell receptor beta chains were read from a single sample in a study of blood T cells in healthy people across ages. TCRdb reprocessed the 5' RACE reads via MiXCR and lists one record per CDR3 protein. The sample includes approximately 900,000 distinct CDR3 sequences, approximately 49% of them seen just once. The sequenced sample consisted of blood. The source is a young man in good health. Each CDR3 is given with its conserved first and last residue. Each record gives: V gene, clone size, J gene, D gene, CDR3 DNA, CDR3 protein. The D gene is left open where the match is weak. A row's size may be missing; if present it is once, few, many or a size class.

V: TRBV7-6
size: -
J: TRBJ1-4
D: TRBD1
DNA: TGTGCCAGCAGCTTACGAGCAGGGGGGAACAATGAAAAACTGTTTTTT
CDR3: CASSLRAGGNNEKLFF

V: TRBV20-1
size: -
J: TRBJ2-4
D: -
DNA: TGCAGTGCTAGCCCGCCTAGTTTTAGCATTCAGTACTTC
CDR3: CSASPPSFSIQYF

V: TRBV10-3
size: -
J: TRBJ2-1
D: -
DNA: TGTACCATCAGCGATAGGGACGAAGATGAGCAGTTCTTC
CDR3: CTISDRDEDEQFF

V: TRBV7-6
size: -
J: TRBJ1-1
D: -
DNA: TGTGCCAGCAGCTTAGCTTTTGATGGCACCATGAACACTGAAGCTTTCTTT
CDR3: CASSLAFDGTMNTEAFF

V: TRBV6-7
size: -
J: TRBJ2-7
D: TRBD1
DNA: TGTGCCAGCAGTTATTCAGACAGGGGGCCGTGCTACGAGCAGTACTTC
CDR3: CASSYSDRGPCYEQYF

V: TRBV28
size: -
J: TRBJ1-2
D: -
DNA: TGTGCCGCGGCGGACATCTCGTATGGCTACACCTTC
CDR3: CAAADISYGYTF

V: TRBV20-1
size: -
J: TRBJ2-7
D: -
DNA: TGCAGTGCTAGAGGGTACGGGACTGATAACTACGAGCAGTACTTC
CDR3: CSARGYGTDNYEQYF

V: TRBV4-3
size: -
J: TRBJ1-4
D: -
DNA: TGCGCCAGCAGTCTACAACGGATCGCGAATGAAAAACTGTTTTTT
CDR3: CASSLQRIANEKLFF

V: TRBV20-1
size: few
J: TRBJ2-5
D: TRBD2
DNA: TGCAGTGCTAGAGATTCCCTAGCGGGGCCCCAAGAGACCCAGTACTTC
CDR3: CSARDSLAGPQETQYF

V: TRBV5-1
size: -
J: TRBJ2-3
D: -
DNA: TGCGCCAGCAGCTTGAACGTTGGATTGGATACGCAGTATTTT
CDR3: CASSLNVGLDTQYF

V: TRBV6-6
size: -
J: TRBJ2-5
D: -
DNA: TGTGCCAGCACTAGAGACATGGGAAGGGAGACCCAGTACTTC
CDR3: CASTRDMGRETQYF

V: TRBV21-1
size: few
J: TRBJ2-7
D: -
DNA: TGTGCCAGCAGCAAAGATCGGCAGACAGGGGAAGACGGCGAGCAGTACTTC
CDR3: CASSKDRQTGEDGEQYF

V: TRBV4-1
size: few
J: TRBJ2-7
D: TRBD2
DNA: TGCGCCAGCAGCCAAGATACCCTAGCGGGGTACGAGCAGTACTTC
CDR3: CASSQDTLAGYEQYF

V: TRBV7-2
size: -
J: TRBJ1-5
D: -
DNA: TGTGCCAGCAGCTTACCCGGGCCAAGGCCCCAGCATTTT
CDR3: CASSLPGPRPQHF

V: TRBV15
size: once
J: TRBJ2-1
D: -
DNA: TGTGCCACCAGCAGAGATCCCGCGCATGGGGTTTGGAATGAGCAGTTCTTC
CDR3: CATSRDPAHGVWNEQFF

V: TRBV5-1
size: -
J: TRBJ2-7
D: -
DNA: TGCGCCAGCAGCGGCGATTTAGCGGACGAGCAGTACTTC
CDR3: CASSGDLADEQYF

V: TRBV6-6
size: -
J: TRBJ1-2
D: TRBD1
DNA: TGTGCCGGCCGGACAGGGGGCTATGGCTACACCTTC
CDR3: CAGRTGGYGYTF

V: TRBV20-1
size: -
J: TRBJ2-5
D: -
DNA: TGCAGTGCTAGAGGCCCTGGGGAGTTACAAGAGACCCAGTACTTC
CDR3: CSARGPGELQETQYF

V: TRBV15
size: -
J: TRBJ2-3
D: -
DNA: TGTGCCACCAGCAGAGATCTGGCCACGGATACGCAGTATTTT
CDR3: CATSRDLATDTQYF

V: TRBV13
size: -
J: TRBJ2-7
D: -
DNA: TGTGCCAGCAGCCAAAGTGGGGGGGGCCGTCTCGAGCAGTACTTC
CDR3: CASSQSGGGRLEQYF

V: TRBV7-2
size: few
J: TRBJ1-4
D: -
DNA: TGTGCCAGCAGCTTTAGCTCAGAAAAACTGTTTTTT
CDR3: CASSFSSEKLFF

V: TRBV2
size: -
J: TRBJ2-7
D: TRBD1
DNA: TGTGCCAGCATCCCAACCGGGACAGGGTACCACGAGCAGTACTTC
CDR3: CASIPTGTGYHEQYF

V: TRBV4-1
size: -
J: TRBJ1-2
D: TRBD1
DNA: TGCGCCAGCAGCCAAGATGCAGGGGGAACCTATGGCTACACCTTC
CDR3: CASSQDAGGTYGYTF

V: TRBV6-2/TRBV6-3
size: -
J: TRBJ2-5
D: TRBD2
DNA: TGTGCCAGCAGCTTGCTAGCGGGGGGGCCCCATGAGCAGTACTTC
CDR3: CASSLLAGGPHEQYF

V: TRBV6-5
size: few
J: TRBJ2-7
D: TRBD1
DNA: TGTGCCAGCAGTCGGACAGGGCTGAGCTCCTACGAGCAGTACTTC
CDR3: CASSRTGLSSYEQYF

V: TRBV5-1
size: -
J: TRBJ1-1
D: TRBD1
DNA: TGCGCCAGCAGCTCTACCGGGACAGGGTCCAGTGAAGCTTTCTTT
CDR3: CASSSTGTGSSEAFF

V: TRBV7-2
size: -
J: TRBJ2-3
D: TRBD2
DNA: TGTGCCAGCAGCTCAATCGGGGAGGGAGATACGCAGTATTTT
CDR3: CASSSIGEGDTQYF

V: TRBV4-2
size: few
J: TRBJ2-7
D: TRBD2
DNA: TGTGCCAGCAGCCTAGTGACTAGCGGGACCGCCTACGAGCAGTACTTC
CDR3: CASSLVTSGTAYEQYF

V: TRBV28
size: once
J: TRBJ1-1
D: -
DNA: TGTGCCAGCCTTACAGGGACTGAAGCTTTCTTT
CDR3: CASLTGTEAFF

V: TRBV18
size: -
J: TRBJ2-7
D: -
DNA: TGTGCCAGCTCACCCACAGATGACCGCAAGTACTTC
CDR3: CASSPTDDRKYF

V: TRBV15
size: -
J: TRBJ2-2
D: -
DNA: TGTGCCACCAGCAGAGGGAGGGACCACACCGGGGAGCTGTTTTTT
CDR3: CATSRGRDHTGELFF

V: TRBV6-1
size: few
J: TRBJ2-1
D: TRBD2
DNA: TGTGCTAGCCTCAGACTAGCCTGGGCTGGGGGTGAGCAGTTCTTC
CDR3: CASLRLAWAGGEQFF

V: TRBV5-1
size: -
J: TRBJ2-3
D: -
DNA: TGCGCCAGCAGCCCTCGACTAGAGGGGGGGCAGTATTTT
CDR3: CASSPRLEGGQYF

V: TRBV4-1
size: -
J: TRBJ1-1
D: -
DNA: TGCGCCAGCAGCCAAGTTGAGGGGATGAACACTGAAGCTTTCTTT
CDR3: CASSQVEGMNTEAFF

V: TRBV4-3
size: -
J: TRBJ2-3
D: -
DNA: TGCGCCAGCAGCCAAGATAACCGGGGCTCAGATACGCAGTATTTT
CDR3: CASSQDNRGSDTQYF

V: TRBV5-8
size: -
J: TRBJ2-1
D: -
DNA: TGTGCCAGCAGCTTGGGGGGGAAGGATGAGCAGTTCTTC
CDR3: CASSLGGKDEQFF

V: TRBV28
size: -
J: TRBJ1-2
D: TRBD1
DNA: TGTGCCAGCAGTTTAGGACAGGGGGCTAAGGGCTACACCTTC
CDR3: CASSLGQGAKGYTF

V: TRBV6-2/TRBV6-3
size: -
J: TRBJ2-7
D: -
DNA: TGTGCCAGCAGTTACTCGCCACCGACCTACGAGCAGTACTTC
CDR3: CASSYSPPTYEQYF

V: TRBV6-6
size: -
J: TRBJ2-1
D: TRBD2
DNA: TGTGCCAGCAGTTCAAAGCGGGGGCCACCTAATGAGCAGTTCTTC
CDR3: CASSSKRGPPNEQFF

V: TRBV7-9
size: -
J: TRBJ2-7
D: TRBD2
DNA: TGTGCCAGCAGCGGAACCGGGACTAGCGGGGACTTATACGAGCAGTACTTC
CDR3: CASSGTGTSGDLYEQYF

V: TRBV5-1
size: once
J: TRBJ2-3
D: TRBD2
DNA: TGCGCCAGCAGCTTCGGGCTAGCGGGGGGACGTGGCACAGATACGCAGTATTTT
CDR3: CASSFGLAGGRGTDTQYF

V: TRBV4-2
size: few
J: TRBJ2-1
D: TRBD2
DNA: TGTGCCAGCAGCCCCACCGACGGGGGGGCGTGGAATGAGCAGTTCTTC
CDR3: CASSPTDGGAWNEQFF

V: TRBV11-2
size: -
J: TRBJ2-7
D: -
DNA: TGTGCCAGCAGCCCTCCGGGCGGCGGGTTTAGCTCCTACGAGCAGTACTTC
CDR3: CASSPPGGGFSSYEQYF

V: TRBV5-1
size: -
J: TRBJ1-4
D: TRBD1
DNA: TGCGCCAGCAGCTCGGGACAGATTAATGAAAAACTGTTTTTT
CDR3: CASSSGQINEKLFF

V: TRBV7-8
size: -
J: TRBJ1-2
D: TRBD1
DNA: TGTGCCAGCAGCCCAGGGACAGGGGGGAGCGGCTACACCTTC
CDR3: CASSPGTGGSGYTF

V: TRBV6-2/TRBV6-3
size: -
J: TRBJ1-2
D: TRBD1
DNA: TGTGCCAGCAGTTACGCCGGGACAGGGAACTATGGCTACACCTTC
CDR3: CASSYAGTGNYGYTF

V: TRBV20-1
size: few
J: TRBJ1-2
D: -
DNA: TGCAGTGCTAGGGAATCATCTAACTATGGCTACACCTTC
CDR3: CSARESSNYGYTF

V: TRBV6-2/TRBV6-3
size: -
J: TRBJ2-7
D: -
DNA: TGTGCCAGCAGTTACGGGCAGCTAATCTACGAGCAGTACTTC
CDR3: CASSYGQLIYEQYF

V: TRBV5-1
size: -
J: TRBJ1-2
D: TRBD1
DNA: TGCGCCAGCAGCTCTATCAGCCTGGACAGGGTTGGCGATGGCTACACCTTC
CDR3: CASSSISLDRVGDGYTF

V: TRBV6-2/TRBV6-3
size: few
J: TRBJ2-3
D: TRBD2
DNA: TGTGCCAGCAGCACTAGCGGGGGGGCCGGAGATACGCAGTATTTT
CDR3: CASSTSGGAGDTQYF

V: TRBV4-2
size: few
J: TRBJ2-3
D: -
DNA: TGTGCCAGCAGCCAAGCCCGGGGGGCCGAAACAGATACGCAGTATTTT
CDR3: CASSQARGAETDTQYF

V: TRBV14
size: few
J: TRBJ2-5
D: TRBD1
DNA: TGTGCCAGCAGCCAAGCTGGGACAGGGCGGCAAGAGACCCAGTACTTC
CDR3: CASSQAGTGRQETQYF

V: TRBV6-1
size: -
J: TRBJ1-5
D: -
DNA: TGTGCCAGCAGGGTCGGTAGATATCAGCCCCAGCATTTT
CDR3: CASRVGRYQPQHF

V: TRBV7-2
size: -
J: TRBJ1-1
D: -
DNA: TGTGCCAGCAGCTTAGACGGCTTGGTGGGGAACACTGAAGCTTTCTTT
CDR3: CASSLDGLVGNTEAFF

V: TRBV6-5
size: -
J: TRBJ2-3
D: -
DNA: TGTGCCAGCAGTTTTTCCTCCGACTACACAGATACGCAGTATTTT
CDR3: CASSFSSDYTDTQYF

V: TRBV7-9
size: -
J: TRBJ1-2
D: TRBD1
DNA: TGTGCCAGCAGCTCCAAGACAGGGGGACTTGGCTACACCTTC
CDR3: CASSSKTGGLGYTF

V: TRBV6-1
size: -
J: TRBJ2-7
D: TRBD1
DNA: TGTGCCAGCAGTGAAGGCTCGGACAGGAGTCCTCGATCTCCCTACGAGCAGTACTTC
CDR3: CASSEGSDRSPRSPYEQYF

V: TRBV3-1
size: -
J: TRBJ2-3
D: -
DNA: TGTGCCAGCAGCGGTCTAGAGCTGACAGATACGCAGTATTTT
CDR3: CASSGLELTDTQYF

V: TRBV5-1
size: -
J: TRBJ2-4
D: -
DNA: TGCGCCAGCAGCTCCGGAGGGGGTGAAAACATTCAGTACTTC
CDR3: CASSSGGGENIQYF

V: TRBV5-1
size: -
J: TRBJ1-2
D: -
DNA: TGCGCCAGCAGCTTGACGGATGACTATGGCTACACCTTC
CDR3: CASSLTDDYGYTF